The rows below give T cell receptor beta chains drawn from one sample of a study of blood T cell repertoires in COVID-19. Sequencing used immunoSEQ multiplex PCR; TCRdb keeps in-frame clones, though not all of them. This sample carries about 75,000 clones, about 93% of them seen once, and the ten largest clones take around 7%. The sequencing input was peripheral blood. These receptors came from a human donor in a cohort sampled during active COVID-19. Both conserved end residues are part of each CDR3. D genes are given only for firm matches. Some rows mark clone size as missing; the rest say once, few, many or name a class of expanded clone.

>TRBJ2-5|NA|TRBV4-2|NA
TGTGCCAGCAGCCAAGGGACAGTTCAAGAGACCCAGTACTTC
CASSQGTVQETQYF
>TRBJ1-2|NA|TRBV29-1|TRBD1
TGCAGCGTATCGACCGGGACAGGGGTCGTGAACTATGGCTACACCTTC
CSVSTGTGVVNYGYTF
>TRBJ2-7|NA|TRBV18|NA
TGTGCCAGCTCACCACCCACAGACCCCTCCTACGAGCAGTACTTC
CASSPPTDPSYEQYF
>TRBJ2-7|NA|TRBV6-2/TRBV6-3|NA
TGTGCCAGCAGTTCCAGAACCTTCTACGAGCAGTACTTC
CASSSRTFYEQYF
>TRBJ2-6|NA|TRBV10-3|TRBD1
TGTGCCATCAGTGAGTCACAGATTGTCAACAGGGGGCTTGGGGCCAACGTCCTGACTTTC
CAISESQIVNRGLGANVLTF
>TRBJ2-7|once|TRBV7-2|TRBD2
TGTGCCAGCAGCCCGGGGGGAAGCTCCTACGAGCAGTACTTC
CASSPGGSSYEQYF
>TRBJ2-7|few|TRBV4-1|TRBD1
TGCGCCAGCAGCCAAGGACAGGGTGAAGAGCAGTACTTC
CASSQGQGEEQYF
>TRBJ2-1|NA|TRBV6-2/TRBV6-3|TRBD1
TGTGCCAGCAGTCAACAGGGGGGAAATGAGCAGTTCTTC
CASSQQGGNEQFF
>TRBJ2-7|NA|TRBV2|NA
TGTGCCAGCAGTGACGCCAGGGGTCTTTCCTACGAGCAGTACTTC
CASSDARGLSYEQYF
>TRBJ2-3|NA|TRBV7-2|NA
TGTGCCAGCAGCCCCATCGGGTTTAGCACAGATACGCAGTATTTT
CASSPIGFSTDTQYF
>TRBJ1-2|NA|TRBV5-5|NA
TGTGCCAGCAGCTTTAATGGCAGACATTATGGCTACACCTTC
CASSFNGRHYGYTF
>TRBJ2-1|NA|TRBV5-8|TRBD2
TGTGCCAGCAGCTTGGGACTAGCGGTTTACAATGAGCAGTTCTTC
CASSLGLAVYNEQFF
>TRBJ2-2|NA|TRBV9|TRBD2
TGTGCCAGCAGCGTAGGCGGGGGGGCTGCCGGGGAGCTGTTTTTT
CASSVGGGAAGELFF
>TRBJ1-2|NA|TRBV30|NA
TGTGCCTGGAGGGTACTTAGTGTAGAAAACTATGGCTACACCTTC
CAWRVLSVENYGYTF
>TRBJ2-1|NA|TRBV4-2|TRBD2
TGTGCCAGCAGCCAATCGGGGCCTAGCGGCTACAATGAGCAGTTCTTC
CASSQSGPSGYNEQFF
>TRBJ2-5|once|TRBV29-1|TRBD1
TGCAGCGTCTCCCGGACAGGGGGCGTCGAGACCCAGTACTTC
CSVSRTGGVETQYF
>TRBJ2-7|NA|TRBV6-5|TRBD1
TGTGCCAGCAGTTCAGGACAGGGGGCCTCCTACGAGCAGTACTTC
CASSSGQGASYEQYF
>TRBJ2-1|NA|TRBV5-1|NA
TGCGCCAGCAGCTTGGGGGGCGGGACGGGGAACAATGAGCAGTTCTTC
CASSLGGGTGNNEQFF
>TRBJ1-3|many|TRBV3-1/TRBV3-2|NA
TGTGCCAGCAGCCAAGGACAAGGAAACACCATATATTTT
CASSQGQGNTIYF
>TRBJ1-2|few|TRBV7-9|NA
TGTGCCAGCGCCCGCAGTGCGACAGACTATGGCTACACCTTC
CASARSATDYGYTF
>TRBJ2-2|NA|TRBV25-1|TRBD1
TGTGCCAGCACCCAGGGGGCGAGCACCGGGGAGCTGTTTTTT
CASTQGASTGELFF
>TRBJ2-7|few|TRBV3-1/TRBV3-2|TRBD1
TGTGCCAGCAGCCGACAGGGCTACGAGCAGTACTTC
CASSRQGYEQYF
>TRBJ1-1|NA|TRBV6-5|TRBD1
TGTGCCAGCAGTTTCCGTAGACAGGGGACTGAAGCTTTCTTT
CASSFRRQGTEAFF
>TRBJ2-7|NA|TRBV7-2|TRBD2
TGTGCCAGCAACTTTCTAGCGGGGGGACTTAATTACGAGCAGTACTTC
CASNFLAGGLNYEQYF
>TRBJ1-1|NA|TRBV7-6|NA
TGTGCCAGCAGTTCAATCAGGGGTGAAGCTTTCTTT
CASSSIRGEAFF
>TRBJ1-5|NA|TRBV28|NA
TGTGCCAGCGGCCCCCGTTTGTCCCAGCATTTT
CASGPRLSQHF
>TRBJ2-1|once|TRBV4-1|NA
TGCGCCAGCAGCCAAGGCTTGAGCGGAACATACAATGAGCAGTTCTTC
CASSQGLSGTYNEQFF
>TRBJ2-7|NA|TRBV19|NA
TGTGCCAGTAGTATAGACAGATCAGGGGGGATCTACGAGCAGTACTTC
CASSIDRSGGIYEQYF
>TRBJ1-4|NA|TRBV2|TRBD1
TGTGCCAGAGAAATACAGGGGGCGAATGAAAAACTGTTTTTT
CAREIQGANEKLFF
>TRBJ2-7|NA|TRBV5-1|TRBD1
TGCGCCAGCAGCTTGGCGGGGGACAGGGGATACGAGCAGTACTTC
CASSLAGDRGYEQYF
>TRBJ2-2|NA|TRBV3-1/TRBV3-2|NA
TGTGCCAGCAGCCAAGCCCCAGGGTCCGTCGGGGAGCTGTTTTTT
CASSQAPGSVGELFF
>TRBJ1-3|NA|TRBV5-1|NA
TGCGCCAGCAGCTTGGCCCCCCAGGGAGGAAACACCATATATTTT
CASSLAPQGGNTIYF
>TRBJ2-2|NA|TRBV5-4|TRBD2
TGTGCCAGCAGCCTGGACCTAGCGGGGAACACCGGGGAGCTGTTTTTT
CASSLDLAGNTGELFF
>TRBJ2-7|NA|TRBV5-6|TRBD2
TGTGCCAGCAACGGAGGGGGGCTAGCGGGGGCCTACGAGCAGTACTTC
CASNGGGLAGAYEQYF
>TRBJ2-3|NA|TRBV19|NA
TGTGCCAGTAGTATGTCGCGCGGCGACACAGATACGCAGTATTTT
CASSMSRGDTDTQYF
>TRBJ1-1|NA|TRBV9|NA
TGTGCCAGCAGCGCCGGCGGGAACACTGAAGCTTTCTTT
CASSAGGNTEAFF